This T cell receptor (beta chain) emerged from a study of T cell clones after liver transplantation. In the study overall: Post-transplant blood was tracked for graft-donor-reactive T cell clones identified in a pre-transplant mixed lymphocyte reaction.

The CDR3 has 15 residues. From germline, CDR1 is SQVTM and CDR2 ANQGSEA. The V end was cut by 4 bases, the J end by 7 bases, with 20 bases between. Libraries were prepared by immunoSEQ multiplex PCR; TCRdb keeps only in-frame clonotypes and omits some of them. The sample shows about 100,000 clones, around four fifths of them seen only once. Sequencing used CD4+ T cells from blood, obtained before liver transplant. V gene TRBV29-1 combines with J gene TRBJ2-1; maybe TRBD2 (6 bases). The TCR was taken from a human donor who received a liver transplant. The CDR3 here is CSVGPSGFSKNEQFF. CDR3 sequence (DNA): TGCAGCGTTGGACCCAGCGGGTTTAGCAAGAATGAGCAGTTCTTC.